Described below is a single TCR beta chain sequence and its context. Its cognate antigen is unknown. The authors deemed Graves' hyperthyroidism stable absent ophthalmopathy progression within 18 months. Each patient was aged 18 to 65 and had newly diagnosed hyperthyroidism of under 2 months' duration. These data belong to a study of T cells in Graves' hyperthyroidism and ophthalmopathy. The overall study: Specimen type is peripheral blood, collected at initial diagnosis prior to any treatment.

Using RNA transcripts as the source, TCR beta CDR3 regions were amplified. RT-PCR in the first round (using the HTBI primer set) targeted the TCR CDR3. TCRdb independently ran MiXCR on the multiplex PCR reads; one entry per CDR3 protein. This sample has roughly 710,000 distinct CDR3 sequences, with 30% to 40% found just once. Overall study results and limits: Among thyroid clonotypes expanded above 0.001, most also appeared in blood.

Deletions cut 6 bases from V and 11 bases from J, with 14 bases between. Germline-derived CDR1 and CDR2 are MNHEY and SVGEGT. This CDR3 is built from 12 residues. This receptor was identified in a woman aged 40 to 55 with Graves' hyperthyroidism. The J gene is TRBJ1-5, the V gene TRBV6-2 or TRBV6-3; no definite D call. Input material: blood. The CDR3 coding sequence is TGTGCCAGCAGACCTTCCCGTGGGGCCCAGCATTTT. It encodes CASRPSRGAQHF.